The 4 T cell receptor beta chains below come from one sample, sequenced in a study of blood T cell repertoires in COVID-19. Assay: immunoSEQ multiplex PCR; the TCRdb copy retains only in-frame clones and omits some. The data hold about 170,000 clones, with around 83% observed a single time. Sequencing input: peripheral blood. The receptors were gathered from an elderly woman in a cohort sampled during active or convalescent COVID-19.

The chain uses TRBV3-1 (or the pseudogene TRBV3-2) and TRBJ2-5; 7 bases agree with TRBD2. V lost 4 bases to trimming and J lost 3 bases; unmatched junction nucleotides: 2. The CDR3 consists of 13 residues. Germline CDR1 reads LGHDT; CDR2 reads YNNKEL (reference sequence). The CDR3 reads CASSLTSEETQYF. The CDR3 DNA sequence: TGTGCCAGCAGCCTCACTAGCGAAGAGACCCAGTACTTC.

The chain links TRBV6-5 to TRBJ2-3; 11 bases are shared with TRBD2. V was clipped by 6 bases and J by 0 bases; unmatched bases: 2. Germline loops: CDR1 MNHEY, CDR2 SVGAGI. The CDR3 consists of 15 residues. Here the CDR3 reads CASRGLAVSTDTQYF. As DNA, the CDR3 is TGTGCCAGCAGGGGACTAGCGGTCAGCACAGATACGCAGTATTTT.

The CDR3 DNA reads TGCGCCAGCAGCCAAGATCCTTGGGACACCCTTTCCCCTCAGCCCCAGCATTTT. It translates to CASSQDPWDTLSPQPQHF. The genes are TRBV4-1 and TRBJ1-5; a possible D gene is TRBD1 (6 bases). This CDR3 spans 18 amino acids. Deletions cut 0 bases from V and 6 bases from J, with 21 bases between. CDR1 MGHRA and CDR2 YSYEKL come from the germline V gene.

The V gene is TRBV12-5, the J gene TRBJ1-6; 7 positions agree with TRBD1. Per the germline V gene, CDR1 is LGHNT and CDR2 is FRNRAP. Trimming took 6 bases from V and 9 from J; bases not matched to a gene: 14. The CDR3 runs 16 residues. CDR3 DNA sequence: TGTGCTAGTGGACGGGACGGACAGGAGCATGGTTCACCCCTCCACTTT. It specifies CASGRDGQEHGSPLHF.